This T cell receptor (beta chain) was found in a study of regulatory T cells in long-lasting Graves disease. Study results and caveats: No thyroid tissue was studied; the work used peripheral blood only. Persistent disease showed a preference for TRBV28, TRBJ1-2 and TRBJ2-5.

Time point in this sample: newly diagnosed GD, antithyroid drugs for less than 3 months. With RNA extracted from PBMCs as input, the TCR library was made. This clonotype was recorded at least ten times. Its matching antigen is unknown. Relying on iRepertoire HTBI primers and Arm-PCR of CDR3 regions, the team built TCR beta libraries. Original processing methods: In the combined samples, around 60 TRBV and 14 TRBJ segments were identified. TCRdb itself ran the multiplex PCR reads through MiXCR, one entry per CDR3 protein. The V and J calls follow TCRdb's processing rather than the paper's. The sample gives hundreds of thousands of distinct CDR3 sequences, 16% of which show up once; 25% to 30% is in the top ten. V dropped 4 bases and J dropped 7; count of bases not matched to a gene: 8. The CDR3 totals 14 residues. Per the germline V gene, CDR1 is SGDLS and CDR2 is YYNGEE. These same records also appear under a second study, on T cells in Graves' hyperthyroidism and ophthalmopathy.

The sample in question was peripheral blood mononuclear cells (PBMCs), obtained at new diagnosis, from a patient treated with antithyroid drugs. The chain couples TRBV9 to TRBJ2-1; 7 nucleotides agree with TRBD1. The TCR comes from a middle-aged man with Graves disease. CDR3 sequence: CASSTWGQSNEQFF. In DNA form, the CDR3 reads TGTGCCAGCAGCACCTGGGGACAGTCGAATGAGCAGTTCTTC.